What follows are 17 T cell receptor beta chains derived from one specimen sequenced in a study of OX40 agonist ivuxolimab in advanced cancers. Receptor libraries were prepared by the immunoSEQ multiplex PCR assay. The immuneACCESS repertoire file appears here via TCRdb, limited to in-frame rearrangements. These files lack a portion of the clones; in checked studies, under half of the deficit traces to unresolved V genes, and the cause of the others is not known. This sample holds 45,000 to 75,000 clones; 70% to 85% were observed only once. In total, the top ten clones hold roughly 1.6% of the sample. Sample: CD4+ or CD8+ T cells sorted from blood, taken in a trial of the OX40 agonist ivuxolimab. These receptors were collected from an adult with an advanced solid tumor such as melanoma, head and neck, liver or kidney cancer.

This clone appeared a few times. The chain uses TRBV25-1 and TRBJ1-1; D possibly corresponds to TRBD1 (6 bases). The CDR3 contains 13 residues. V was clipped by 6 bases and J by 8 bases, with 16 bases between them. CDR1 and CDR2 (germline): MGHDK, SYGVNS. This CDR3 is CASRTFVGQEAFF. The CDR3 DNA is TGTGCCAGCAGGACCTTTGTGGGACAAGAAGCTTTCTTT.

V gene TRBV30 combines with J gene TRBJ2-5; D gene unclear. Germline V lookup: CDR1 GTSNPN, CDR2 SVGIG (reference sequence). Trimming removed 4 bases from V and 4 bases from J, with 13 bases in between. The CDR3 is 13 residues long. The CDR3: CAWTNWVGETQYF. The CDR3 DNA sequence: TGTGCCTGGACCAACTGGGTTGGAGAGACCCAGTACTTC.

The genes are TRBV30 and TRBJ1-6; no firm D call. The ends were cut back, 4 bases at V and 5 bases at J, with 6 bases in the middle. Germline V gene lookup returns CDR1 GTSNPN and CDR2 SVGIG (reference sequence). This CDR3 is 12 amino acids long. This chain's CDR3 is CAWTRDNSPLHF. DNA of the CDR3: TGTGCCTGGACACGGGATAATTCACCCCTCCACTTT.

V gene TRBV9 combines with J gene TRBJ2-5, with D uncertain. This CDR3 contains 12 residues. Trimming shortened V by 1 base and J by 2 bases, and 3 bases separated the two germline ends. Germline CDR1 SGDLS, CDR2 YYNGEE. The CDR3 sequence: CASSVTQETQYF. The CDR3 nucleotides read TGTGCCAGCAGCGTAACTCAAGAGACCCAGTACTTC.

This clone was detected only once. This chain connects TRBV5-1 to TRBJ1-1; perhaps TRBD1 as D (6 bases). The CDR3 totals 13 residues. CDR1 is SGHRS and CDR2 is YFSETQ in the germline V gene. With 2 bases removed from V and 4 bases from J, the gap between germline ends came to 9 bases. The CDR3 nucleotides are TGCGCCAGCAGCTTCACAGGGACCACTGAAGCTTTCTTT. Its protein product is CASSFTGTTEAFF.

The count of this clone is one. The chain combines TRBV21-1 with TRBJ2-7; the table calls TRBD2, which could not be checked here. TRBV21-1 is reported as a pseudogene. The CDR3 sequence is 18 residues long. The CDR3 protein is CASSKARPLGGRRHEQYF. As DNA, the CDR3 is TGTGCCAGCAGCAAAGCACGCCCTCTGGGCGGGAGGCGACACGAGCAGTACTTC.

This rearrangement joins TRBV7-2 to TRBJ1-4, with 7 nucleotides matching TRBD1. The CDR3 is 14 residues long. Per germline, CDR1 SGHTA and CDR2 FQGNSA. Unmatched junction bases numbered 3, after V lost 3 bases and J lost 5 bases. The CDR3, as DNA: TGTGCCAGCAGCTTTCAGGGGGGAAATGAAAAACTGTTTTTT. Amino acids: CASSFQGGNEKLFF.

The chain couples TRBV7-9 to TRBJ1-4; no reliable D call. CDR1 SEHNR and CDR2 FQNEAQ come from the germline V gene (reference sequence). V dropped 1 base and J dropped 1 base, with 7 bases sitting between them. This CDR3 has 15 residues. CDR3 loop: CASSLGAGTNEKLFF. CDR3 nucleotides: TGTGCCAGCAGCTTAGGGGCAGGAACTAATGAAAAACTGTTTTTT.

The CDR3 sequence: CASSQDPQIGTQYF. DNA of the CDR3: TGCGCCAGCAGCCAAGATCCCCAAATCGGTACGCAGTATTTT. The chain carries TRBV4-1 and TRBJ2-3; D call uncertain. V lost 0 bases to trimming and J lost 8 bases, with 12 bases between them. CDR1 MGHRA and CDR2 YSYEKL come from the germline V gene. This CDR3 has 14 residues.

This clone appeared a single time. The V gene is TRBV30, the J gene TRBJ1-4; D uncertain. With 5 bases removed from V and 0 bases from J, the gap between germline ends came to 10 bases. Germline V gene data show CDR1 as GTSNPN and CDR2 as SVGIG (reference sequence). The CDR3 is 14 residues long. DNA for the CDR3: TGTGCCTGGCGGTCGACGTCAACTAATGAAAAACTGTTTTTT. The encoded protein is CAWRSTSTNEKLFF.

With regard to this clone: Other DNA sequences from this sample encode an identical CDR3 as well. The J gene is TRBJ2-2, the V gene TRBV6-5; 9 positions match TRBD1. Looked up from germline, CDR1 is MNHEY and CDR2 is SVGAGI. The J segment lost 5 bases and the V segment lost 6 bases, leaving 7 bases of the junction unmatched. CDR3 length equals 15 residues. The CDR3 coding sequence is TGTGCCAGCAGGACGACAGGGGGGAATACCGGGGAGCTGTTTTTT. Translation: CASRTTGGNTGELFF.

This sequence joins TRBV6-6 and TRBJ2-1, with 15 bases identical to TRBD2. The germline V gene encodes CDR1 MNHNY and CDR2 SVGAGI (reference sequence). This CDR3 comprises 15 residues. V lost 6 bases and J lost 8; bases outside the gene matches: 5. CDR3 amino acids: CASRRTSGGADEQFF. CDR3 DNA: TGTGCCAGCAGGCGGACTAGCGGGGGGGCTGATGAGCAGTTCTTC.

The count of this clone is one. CDR3 sequence: CASSLGTTQRNEQFF. CDR3 bases: TGTGCCAGCAGCTTGGGGACTACCCAAAGGAATGAGCAGTTCTTC. V usage is TRBV7-9 and J usage is TRBJ2-1; 7 nucleotides line up with TRBD2. V gave up 3 bases and J gave up 7 bases; unmatched junction bases: 9. The germline CDR1 and CDR2 sequences are SEHNR and FQNEAQ (reference sequence). CDR3 length: 15 residues. Complete variable domain (other parts from reference TRBV7-9 and TRBJ2-1): DTGVSQNPRHKITKRGQNVTFRCDPISEHNRLYWYRQTLGQGPEFLTYFQNEAQLEKSRLLSDRFSAERPKGSFSTLEIQRTEQGDSAMYLCASSLGTTQRNEQFFGPGTRLTVL.

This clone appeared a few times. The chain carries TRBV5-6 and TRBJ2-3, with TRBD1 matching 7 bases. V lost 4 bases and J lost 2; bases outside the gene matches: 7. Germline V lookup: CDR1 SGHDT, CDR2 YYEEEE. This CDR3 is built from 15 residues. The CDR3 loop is CASSAYRGFTDTQYF. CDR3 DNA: TGTGCCAGCAGCGCCTACAGGGGATTCACAGATACGCAGTATTTT.

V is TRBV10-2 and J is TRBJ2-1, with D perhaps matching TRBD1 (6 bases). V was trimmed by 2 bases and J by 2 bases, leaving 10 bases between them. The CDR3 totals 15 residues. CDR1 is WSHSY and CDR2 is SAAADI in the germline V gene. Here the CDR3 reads CASSEGTQPYNEQFF. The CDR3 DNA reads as TGCGCCAGCAGTGAGGGGACACAGCCCTACAATGAGCAGTTCTTC.

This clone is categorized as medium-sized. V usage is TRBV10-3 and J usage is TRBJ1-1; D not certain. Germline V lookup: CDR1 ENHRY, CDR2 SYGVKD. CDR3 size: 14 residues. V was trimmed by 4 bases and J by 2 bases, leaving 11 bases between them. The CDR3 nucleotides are TGTGCCATCAGTGGTTACGCGACCAACACTGAAGCTTTCTTT. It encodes CAISGYATNTEAFF.

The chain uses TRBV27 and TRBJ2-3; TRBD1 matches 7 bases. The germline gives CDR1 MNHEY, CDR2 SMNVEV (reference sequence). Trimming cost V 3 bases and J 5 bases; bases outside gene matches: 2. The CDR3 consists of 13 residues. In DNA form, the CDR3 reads TGTGCCAGCAGTTTCCGGGACAGAGATACGCAGTATTTT. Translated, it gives CASSFRDRDTQYF.